One sample yielded the 26 T cell receptor beta chains listed below, sequenced in a study of blood T cell repertoires in COVID-19. Sequencing was performed with immunoSEQ multiplex PCR; in TCRdb, only in-frame clones are kept and a portion is missing. This sample has approximately 290,000 clones, with approximately 89% found just once. The sample was peripheral blood. Source of these receptors: a woman aged 25 to 39 with COVID-19, enrolled during active disease.

The V call is TRBV15, the J call TRBJ1-5; D not resolved. V was trimmed by 1 base and J by 7 bases, leaving 11 bases between them. In germline, CDR1 is LNHNV, CDR2 YYDKDF (reference sequence). The CDR3 sequence is 14 residues long. The DNA of the CDR3 is TGTGCCACCAGCAGAGTGAGGCTTGCCCAGCCCCAGCATTTT. It translates to CATSRVRLAQPQHF.

The rearrangement links TRBV6-6 to TRBJ2-1, with D perhaps TRBD2 (7 bases). The V and J ends lost 7 bases and 6 bases respectively, with 19 bases between them. CDR1 and CDR2 (germline): MNHNY, SVGAGI (reference sequence). This CDR3 comprises 15 residues. The CDR3 sequence is CASTREGGGGNEQFF. Here the CDR3 DNA reads TGTGCCAGCACCCGAGAGGGGGGGGGTGGCAATGAGCAGTTCTTC.

This clone appeared a few times. This chain links TRBV19 with TRBJ1-2; D is unclear. The germline gives CDR1 LNHDA, CDR2 SQIVND (reference sequence). V was cut by 7 bases and J by 1 base, with 10 bases left in between. The CDR3 totals 13 residues. For the CDR3, the DNA is TGTGCCAGTAAAGATGAGGGTAACTATGGCTACACCTTC. Translated, it gives CASKDEGNYGYTF.

The chain recombines TRBV5-1 with TRBJ2-2, with D maybe TRBD1 (6 bases). This CDR3 is built from 17 residues. CDR1 is SGHRS and CDR2 is YFSETQ in the germline V gene. Trimming removed 7 bases at V and 2 bases at J, with 21 bases between. In DNA form, the CDR3 reads TGCGCCAGCGCAGGGGTTCGGAGAGATCTCAACACCGGGGAGCTGTTTTTT. Residues: CASAGVRRDLNTGELFF.

The gene calls are TRBV14 and TRBJ1-4; D gene uncertain. V lost 1 base and J 7 bases, leaving 13 bases between the germline ends. Per the germline V gene, CDR1 is SGHDN and CDR2 is FVKESK. The length of the CDR3 is 15 residues. The CDR3, as DNA: TGTGCCAGCAGCCAAGGGTGGCCACGGAGTGAAAAACTGTTTTTT. Protein product: CASSQGWPRSEKLFF. Drawing the rest from reference TRBV14 and TRBJ1-4, the complete variable domain is EAGVTQFPSHSVIEKGQTVTLRCDPISGHDNLYWYRRVMGKEIKFLLHFVKESKQDESGMPNNRFLAERTGGTYSTLKVQPAELEDSGVYFCASSQGWPRSEKLFFGSGTQLSVL.

The chain recombines TRBV6-5 with TRBJ1-3; D gene unclear. CDR1 and CDR2 from the germline V gene are MNHEY and SVGAGI. The germline V and J ends were trimmed by 2 bases and 0 bases, with 5 bases remaining between them. This CDR3 has 14 residues. The CDR3, as DNA: TGTGCCAGCAGTTACGACATCTCTGGAAACACCATATATTTT. Encoded protein: CASSYDISGNTIYF.

The rearrangement links TRBV27 to TRBJ2-7; TRBD1 matches at 8 bases. Germline V lookup: CDR1 MNHEY, CDR2 SMNVEV (reference sequence). The CDR3 totals 16 residues. Trimming at V came to 5 bases and at J to 1 base, leaving 10 bases not matched to a gene. This CDR3 reads CASSPNPRTGSYEQYF. The CDR3, as DNA: TGTGCCAGCAGTCCGAACCCCCGGACAGGGTCCTACGAGCAGTACTTC.

The rearrangement links TRBV28 to TRBJ1-5; D is undetermined. Trimming left V 4 bases short and J 6 bases short, with 7 bases between. Germline V CDR1 and CDR2: MDHEN, SYDVKM. The CDR3 runs 12 residues. The CDR3 is CASSSSSQPQHF. CDR3 coding DNA: TGTGCCAGCAGTTCATCATCTCAGCCCCAGCATTTT. The whole variable domain, filled in from reference TRBV28 and TRBJ1-5, reads DVKVTQSSRYLVKRTGEKVFLECVQDMDHENMFWYRQDPGLGLRLIYFSYDVKMKEKGDIPEGYSVSREKKERFSLILESASTNQTSMYLCASSSSSQPQHFGDGTRLSIL.

The V call is TRBV3-1 (or the pseudogene TRBV3-2), the J call TRBJ1-1; the D is unclear. Germline CDR1 reads LGHDT; CDR2 reads YNNKEL (reference sequence). The CDR3 loop spans 11 amino acids. V lost 3 bases and J 5 bases, leaving 4 bases between the germline ends. The CDR3 is CASSHLTEAFF. CDR3 DNA sequence: TGTGCCAGCAGCCATCTGACTGAAGCTTTCTTT.

This clone was found once. The chain has TRBV3-1 (or the pseudogene TRBV3-2) and TRBJ2-7; a possible D gene is TRBD2 (5 bases). V lost 4 bases and J lost 6, with 16 bases in between. The V gene's germline CDR1 is LGHDT and CDR2 YNNKEL (reference sequence). This CDR3 is 14 amino acids long. CDR3 protein: CASSPDPEVLEQYF. The CDR3 coding sequence is TGTGCCAGCAGCCCCGACCCGGAGGTCCTCGAGCAGTACTTC.

The rearrangement uses TRBV19 and TRBJ1-5; the match to TRBD1 covers 7 bases. V lost 7 bases, J lost 1 base, and 7 bases stayed unmatched. The germline V gene has CDR1 LNHDA and CDR2 SQIVND (reference sequence). This CDR3 is 15 amino acids long. CDR3 protein: CASIQTGRSNQPQHF. CDR3 DNA: TGTGCCAGTATTCAGACAGGGAGAAGCAATCAGCCCCAGCATTTT.

The rearrangement joins TRBV5-4 to TRBJ1-1, with D possibly matching TRBD1 (5 bases). The CDR3 contains 15 residues. In germline, CDR1 is SGHNT, CDR2 YYREEE (reference sequence). V gave up 2 bases and J gave up 4 bases, with 15 bases separating them. CDR3 loop: CASSFRTRLGTEAFF. The CDR3 nucleotides are TGTGCCAGCAGCTTCCGGACACGCCTGGGCACTGAAGCTTTCTTT.

The gene calls are TRBV6-5 and TRBJ1-1; 9 bases fit TRBD1. CDR1 is MNHEY, CDR2 SVGAGI, per germline. The J segment lost 4 bases and the V segment lost 2 bases, leaving 5 bases of the junction unmatched. The CDR3 is made up of 15 amino acids. CDR3 sequence reads: CASSYRDRVGTEAFF. CDR3 sequence (DNA): TGTGCCAGCAGTTACCGGGACAGGGTCGGCACTGAAGCTTTCTTT.

The rearrangement uses TRBV4-1 and TRBJ1-4, with D unresolved. Germline CDR1 reads MGHRA; CDR2 reads YSYEKL. The CDR3 spans 20 residues. The V gene lost 0 bases and the J gene lost 0 bases, with 20 bases spanning the gap. The CDR3 loop reads CASSQDESLFFTATNEKLFF. CDR3 DNA: TGCGCCAGCAGCCAAGACGAATCCCTTTTTTTTACGGCAACTAATGAAAAACTGTTTTTT.

This clone was seen a single time. The chain has TRBV11-2 and TRBJ2-5, with unresolved D. Trimming stripped 1 base from V and 7 bases from J, with 4 bases between. Per germline, CDR1 SGHAT and CDR2 FQNNGV. This CDR3 has 11 residues. In DNA form, the CDR3 reads TGTGCCAGCAGCTTAGCGGGGACCCAGTACTTC. Its protein product is CASSLAGTQYF.

The chain couples TRBV19 to TRBJ2-1; TRBD2 matches at 8 bases. Germline V gene lookup returns CDR1 LNHDA and CDR2 SQIVND (reference sequence). The ends lost 1 base at V and 7 bases at J; junction bases unmatched: 6. CDR3 length: 15 residues. The CDR3 DNA follows: TGTGCCAGTAGTATAGCGGGGGGGCCACCAAATGAGCAGTTCTTC. Amino acids: CASSIAGGPPNEQFF.

The chain carries TRBV6-1 and TRBJ2-3; D might be TRBD2 (6 bases). Trimming stripped 2 bases from V and 3 bases from J, with 12 bases between. Per germline, CDR1 MNHNS and CDR2 SASEGT. This CDR3 has 15 amino acids. In DNA, the CDR3 is TGTGCCAGCAGTGAACCCGGGGGTTTGACAGATACGCAGTATTTT. This codes for CASSEPGGLTDTQYF.

V and J are TRBV11-3 and TRBJ2-1; TRBD2 agrees at 8 bases. Germline-derived CDR1 and CDR2 are SGHNT and YENEEA. Germline trimming cut 5 bases from V and 5 bases from J; bases unmatched to any gene: 11. This CDR3 contains 16 residues. CDR3 in amino acids: CASSRGGGQGDNEQFF. In DNA form, the CDR3 reads TGTGCCAGCAGCCGGGGGGGAGGTCAAGGAGACAATGAGCAGTTCTTC.

J is TRBJ2-1 and V is TRBV28; 7 bases match TRBD1. Losses at the gene ends were 7 bases for V and 2 bases for J; bases not matched to a gene: 11. The CDR3 is 16 amino acids. CDR1 is MDHEN and CDR2 is SYDVKM in the germline V gene. This chain's CDR3 is CASTSYGTAPYNEQFF. Here the CDR3 DNA reads TGTGCCAGCACGTCCTACGGGACAGCCCCCTACAATGAGCAGTTCTTC.

The chain links TRBV5-1 to TRBJ2-3, with unresolved D. The CDR3 covers 15 residues. V lost 2 bases to trimming and J lost 5 bases, with 15 bases between them. Germline-derived CDR1 and CDR2 are SGHRS and YFSETQ. The DNA of the CDR3 is TGCGCCAGCAGCTTTTCTCGCGCGCTAGTAGATACGCAGTATTTT. It specifies CASSFSRALVDTQYF.

The chain couples TRBV5-6 to TRBJ1-6; a weak D match, TRBD1 (5 bases). V lost 4 bases and J lost 8, with 16 bases in between. Germline CDR1 is SGHDT and CDR2 is YYEEEE. The CDR3 covers 15 residues. The CDR3 sequence is CASSPTSGGHSPLHF. The CDR3 nucleotides are TGTGCCAGCAGCCCAACTTCGGGGGGACATTCACCCCTCCACTTT. The whole variable domain, filled in from reference TRBV5-6 and TRBJ1-6, reads DAGVTQSPTHLIKTRGQQVTLRCSPKSGHDTVSWYQQALGQGPQFIFQYYEEEERQRGNFPDRFSGHQFPNYSSELNVNALLLGDSALYLCASSPTSGGHSPLHFGNGTRLTVT.

The chain has TRBV7-9 and TRBJ1-1, with 10 bases fitting TRBD1. The length of the CDR3 is 13 residues. Germline V gene data show CDR1 as SEHNR and CDR2 as FQNEAQ (reference sequence). Trimming took 2 bases from V and 11 from J; bases not matched to a gene: 5. The CDR3 here is CASSLPGQGEAFF. In DNA form, the CDR3 reads TGTGCCAGCAGCTTACCTGGACAGGGGGAGGCTTTCTTT.

V usage is TRBV19 and J usage is TRBJ1-5; TRBD1 might be the D (5 bases). CDR3 length equals 17 residues. The V and J ends lost 2 bases and 0 bases respectively, with 14 bases between them. CDR1 LNHDA and CDR2 SQIVND come from the germline V gene (reference sequence). CDR3 residues: CASSIMEGDYSNQPQHF. As DNA, the CDR3 is TGTGCCAGTAGTATAATGGAAGGGGATTATAGCAATCAGCCCCAGCATTTT.

This chain joins TRBV19 and TRBJ1-1; 9 nucleotides match TRBD1. This CDR3 comprises 14 residues. J gave up 5 bases and V 3 bases, and 4 bases lay outside the gene matches. Germline CDR1 is LNHDA and CDR2 is SQIVND (reference sequence). This CDR3 is CASSIWTGVTEAFF. CDR3 bases: TGTGCCAGTAGTATTTGGACAGGGGTTACTGAAGCTTTCTTT.

The chain couples TRBV2 to TRBJ2-7; weak D call: TRBD1 (6 bases). Trimming removed 7 bases at V and 4 bases at J, with 17 bases between. Germline loops: CDR1 SNHLY, CDR2 FYNNEI. This CDR3 has 14 amino acids. The CDR3 sequence is CASTRQAPGYEQYF. CDR3 sequence (DNA): TGTGCCAGCACTCGACAGGCCCCGGGGTACGAGCAGTACTTC.

The V gene is TRBV19, the J gene TRBJ1-5, with TRBD1 matching over 8 bases. The CDR3 runs to 18 residues. Looked up from germline, CDR1 is LNHDA and CDR2 is SQIVND (reference sequence). With V trimmed by 7 bases and J by 2 bases, 16 bases remained unmatched. CDR3 DNA sequence: TGTGCCAGTACCATAAATCCCAACAGGGGGAAGGGCAATCAGCCCCAGCATTTT. It is translated as CASTINPNRGKGNQPQHF.